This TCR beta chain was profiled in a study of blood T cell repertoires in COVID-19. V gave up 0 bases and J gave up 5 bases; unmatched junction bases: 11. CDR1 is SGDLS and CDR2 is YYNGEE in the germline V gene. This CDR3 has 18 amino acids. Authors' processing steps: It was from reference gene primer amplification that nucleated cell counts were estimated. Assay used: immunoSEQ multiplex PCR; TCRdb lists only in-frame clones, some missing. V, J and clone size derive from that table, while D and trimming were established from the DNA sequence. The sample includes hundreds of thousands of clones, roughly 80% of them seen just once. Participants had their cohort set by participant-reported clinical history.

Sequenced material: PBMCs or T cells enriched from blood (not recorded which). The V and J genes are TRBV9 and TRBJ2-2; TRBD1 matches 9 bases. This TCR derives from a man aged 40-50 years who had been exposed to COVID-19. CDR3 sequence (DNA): TGTGCCAGCAGCGTAGAGGTCCCAGGACAGGGGATAACCGGGGAGCTGTTTTTT. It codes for CASSVEVPGQGITGELFF.